A single sample is the source of the 17 T cell receptor beta chains below, sequenced in a study of T cell responses to AZD1222 COVID-19 vaccine. The repertoire was sequenced with immunoSEQ multiplex PCR; TCRdb's copy has only in-frame clones and lacks some. The table includes about 160,000 clones, about nine tenths detected once. This material consisted of peripheral blood, taken on day 0 of AZD1222 vaccination. The receptors here all came from an adult in good health.

This clone appeared once. The chain couples TRBV6-5 to TRBJ1-1; TRBD1 matches 7 bases. The ends lost 8 bases at V and 2 bases at J; junction bases unmatched: 8. This CDR3 region has 14 residues. Germline values: CDR1 MNHEY, CDR2 SVGAGI. The CDR3 DNA is TGTGCCAGCGGAAAGGGGGCCCAAAACACTGAAGCTTTCTTT. Translated, it gives CASGKGAQNTEAFF.

This sequence joins TRBV4-1 and TRBJ1-1; D is uncertain. CDR3 length: 15 residues. The ends were cut back, 1 base at V and 1 base at J, with 10 bases in the middle. Germline V lookup: CDR1 MGHRA, CDR2 YSYEKL. The CDR3 DNA is TGCGCCAGCAGCCAAGTAACCCCTGGGAACACTGAAGCTTTCTTT. This translates into CASSQVTPGNTEAFF.

The chain uses TRBV11-3 and TRBJ2-1, with 7 bases that match TRBD2. Germline V lookup: CDR1 SGHNT, CDR2 YENEEA. This CDR3 comprises 15 residues. Unmatched junction bases numbered 10, after V lost 4 bases and J lost 7 bases. The CDR3 sequence is CASSSQAGVSNEQFF. The CDR3 region has the DNA TGTGCCAGCAGCTCGCAGGCGGGAGTGAGTAATGAGCAGTTCTTC.

This chain links TRBV7-2 with TRBJ2-1, with a tentative D call TRBD2 (6 bases). The CDR3 consists of 14 residues. Germline values: CDR1 SGHTA, CDR2 FQGNSA. Trimming took 1 base from V and 5 from J, leaving 9 bases between them. CDR3 residues: CASSLGGIHNEQFF. The DNA for the CDR3 is TGTGCCAGCAGCTTAGGCGGGATTCACAATGAGCAGTTCTTC.

The CDR3 DNA is TGTGCCAGCAGCCTTCTCAATCAGCCCCAGCATTTT. Its translation is CASSLLNQPQHF. The chain employs TRBV3-1 (or the pseudogene TRBV3-2) and TRBJ1-5; unclear D gene. V lost 4 bases, J lost 3 bases, and 4 bases lay in between. The germline V gene has CDR1 LGHDT and CDR2 YNNKEL (reference sequence). The CDR3 length is 12 residues.

This sequence joins TRBV19 and TRBJ2-3, with D unresolved. The CDR3 has 13 amino acids. The V end lost 6 bases, the J end lost 4 bases, and 11 bases lay between the germline ends. Germline CDR1 LNHDA, CDR2 SQIVND (reference sequence). Written as DNA, the CDR3 is TGTGCCAGTAGAAATTATGGGGCAGATACGCAGTATTTT. Amino acids: CASRNYGADTQYF.

In this sample, this clone turned up once. The rearrangement joins TRBV28 to TRBJ1-2; D is unclear. CDR1 and CDR2 from the germline V gene are MDHEN and SYDVKM. V was shortened by 6 bases and J by 4 bases, with 9 bases between the two germline ends. This CDR3 has 12 amino acids. The CDR3 protein is CASREVLYGYTF. The CDR3 nucleotides read TGTGCCAGCAGGGAGGTCCTCTATGGCTACACCTTC.

The rearrangement links TRBV19 to TRBJ1-6; 8 bases match TRBD1. V shed 5 bases and J 0 bases; nucleotides not matched to a gene: 9. From germline, CDR1 is LNHDA and CDR2 SQIVND (reference sequence). CDR3 size: 18 residues. The CDR3 nucleotides read TGTGCCAGTAGTCTCCGGACAGGGACCCGCTCCTATAATTCACCCCTCCACTTT. Translated, it gives CASSLRTGTRSYNSPLHF.

V is TRBV27 and J is TRBJ1-5, with 7 bases that match TRBD1. CDR1 is MNHEY and CDR2 is SMNVEV in the germline V gene (reference sequence). The junction had 13 bases not matched to a gene; V was cut back by 5 bases and J by 6 bases. This CDR3 comprises 16 residues. CDR3 loop: CASSPHSGGMSQPQHF. The CDR3 DNA follows: TGTGCCAGCAGTCCACACTCAGGGGGTATGAGTCAGCCCCAGCATTTT.

A note on this clone: One junction end does not reproduce the germline sequence, and a read error may be involved. This rearrangement joins TRBV20-1 to TRBJ2-7, with a tentative D call TRBD2 (5 bases). This CDR3 spans 11 amino acids. The germline V gene has CDR1 DFQATT and CDR2 SNEGSKA (reference sequence). CDR3: CSTRFISEQYF. CDR3 in DNA: TGCAGTACTAGATTTATCTCGGAGCAGTACTTC.

The genes are TRBV30 and TRBJ1-1; the D gene is possibly TRBD1 (6 bases). Trimming took off 0 bases at V and 3 bases at J, with 11 bases between the two ends. Germline V lookup: CDR1 GTSNPN, CDR2 SVGIG (reference sequence). The CDR3 length is 14 residues. CDR3 coding DNA: TGTGCCTGGAGTGTTTTGGGGGCGCACACTGAAGCTTTCTTT. Amino acid sequence: CAWSVLGAHTEAFF.

The rearrangement links TRBV27 to TRBJ2-7; possibly TRBD1 for D (6 bases). Germline CDR1 reads MNHEY; CDR2 reads SMNVEV (reference sequence). The CDR3 consists of 18 residues. V gave up 3 bases and J gave up 1 base, with 22 bases separating them. The CDR3 here is CASSFLSIRDTKSYEQYF. As DNA, the CDR3 is TGTGCCAGCAGTTTCTTGAGTATACGGGACACCAAGTCCTACGAGCAGTACTTC.

J is TRBJ2-7 and V is TRBV6-5, with no clear D. This CDR3 contains 13 residues. Germline loops: CDR1 MNHEY, CDR2 SVGAGI. The V end was cut by 6 bases, the J end by 3 bases, with 12 bases between. In nucleotides, the CDR3 is TGTGCCAGCAGGGTTAGGGCAGACTACGAGCAGTACTTC. Translating it yields CASRVRADYEQYF.

The V and J genes are TRBV4-1 and TRBJ2-7; D not resolved. Looked up from germline, CDR1 is MGHRA and CDR2 is YSYEKL. This CDR3 contains 13 residues. The V and J ends lost 4 bases and 2 bases respectively, with 9 bases between them. The CDR3 nucleotides are TGCGCCAGCAGCCGGACGGAAGCCTACGAGCAGTACTTC. It encodes CASSRTEAYEQYF.

This chain links TRBV6-5 with TRBJ2-1, with D perhaps TRBD1 (5 bases). V lost 4 bases and J lost 10, with 8 bases in between. CDR3 size: 11 residues. Germline V CDR1 and CDR2: MNHEY, SVGAGI. Here the CDR3 reads CASSFQGEQFF. CDR3 nucleotides: TGTGCCAGCAGTTTTCAGGGCGAGCAGTTCTTC.

The chain carries TRBV14 and TRBJ2-2; D is perhaps TRBD2 (5 bases). V was trimmed by 0 bases and J by 1 base, leaving 9 bases between them. The germline gives CDR1 SGHDN, CDR2 FVKESK. The CDR3 loop spans 16 amino acids. CDR3 nucleotide sequence: TGTGCCAGCAGCCAAGAGCGGGCAGAGAACACCGGGGAGCTGTTTTTT. The encoded protein is CASSQERAENTGELFF.

The V call is TRBV24-1, the J call TRBJ2-3; the D gene is possibly TRBD1 (5 bases). This CDR3 contains 15 residues. V was pared by 4 bases and J by 0 bases, with 10 bases between. The V gene's germline CDR1 is KGHDR and CDR2 SFDVKD. The CDR3 sequence: CATSEPTASTDTQYF. CDR3 in DNA: TGTGCCACCAGTGAACCGACAGCGAGCACAGATACGCAGTATTTT.